This T cell receptor beta chain was obtained from a study of T-cell memory formation after mild COVID-19. This clonotype was counted ten times or more. MiXCR was run by TCRdb on the 5' RACE reads, yielding one entry per CDR3 protein. This table holds approximately 30,000 distinct CDR3 sequences, about 16% found once. The CDR3 is made up of 14 amino acids. Trimming removed 1 base from V and 8 bases from J, with 14 bases in between. The receptor comes from an adult who had mild COVID-19 (a few samples of this study predate the infection). Cell type and time point are not known. The chain is built from TRBV12-3 or TRBV12-4 and TRBJ1-2; D is possibly TRBD1 (5 bases). Material for sequencing was PBMCs or a T cell subset sorted from them (not recorded which). The CDR3 spells CASSLGGTDGGYTF. The CDR3 nucleotides read TGTGCCAGCAGTTTAGGAGGGACGGACGGGGGCTACACCTTC.